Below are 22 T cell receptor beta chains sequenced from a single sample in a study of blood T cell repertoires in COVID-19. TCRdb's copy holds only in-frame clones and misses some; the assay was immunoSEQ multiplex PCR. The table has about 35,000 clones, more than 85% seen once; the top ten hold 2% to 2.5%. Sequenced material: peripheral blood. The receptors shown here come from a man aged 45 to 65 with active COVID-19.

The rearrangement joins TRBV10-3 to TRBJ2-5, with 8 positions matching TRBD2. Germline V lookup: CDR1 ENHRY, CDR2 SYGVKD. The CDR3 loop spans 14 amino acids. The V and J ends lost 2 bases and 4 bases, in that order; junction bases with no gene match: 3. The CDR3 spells CAISEAGGTETQYF. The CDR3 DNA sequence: TGTGCCATCAGTGAGGCGGGGGGCACAGAGACCCAGTACTTC.

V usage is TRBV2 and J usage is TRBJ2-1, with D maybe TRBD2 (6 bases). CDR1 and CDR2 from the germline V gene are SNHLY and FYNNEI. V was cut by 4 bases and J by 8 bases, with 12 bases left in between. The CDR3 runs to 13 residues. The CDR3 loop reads CASSGRGKDEQFF. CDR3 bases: TGTGCCAGCAGTGGACGCGGGAAAGATGAGCAGTTCTTC.

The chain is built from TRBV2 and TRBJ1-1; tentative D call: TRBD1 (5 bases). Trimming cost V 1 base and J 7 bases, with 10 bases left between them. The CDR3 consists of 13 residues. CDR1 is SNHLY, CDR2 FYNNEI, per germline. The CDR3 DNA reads TGTGCCAGCAGTGAAGTAGGGAGGGGTGAAGCTTTCTTT. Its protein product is CASSEVGRGEAFF.

The CDR3 loop reads CASSQDSNEKLFF. CDR3 coding DNA: TGTGCCAGCAGCCAAGACAGTAATGAAAAACTGTTTTTT. The chain links TRBV3-1 (or the pseudogene TRBV3-2) to TRBJ1-4; D gene ambiguous. CDR3 length equals 13 residues. V was clipped by 0 bases and J by 4 bases, with 3 bases between them. Germline CDR1 and CDR2: LGHDT and YNNKEL (reference sequence).

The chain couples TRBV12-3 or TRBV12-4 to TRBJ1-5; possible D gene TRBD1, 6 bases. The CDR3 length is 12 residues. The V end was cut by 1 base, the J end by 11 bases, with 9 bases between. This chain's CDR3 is CASSLDRVSQHF. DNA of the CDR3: TGTGCCAGCAGTTTAGACAGGGTTTCCCAGCATTTT.

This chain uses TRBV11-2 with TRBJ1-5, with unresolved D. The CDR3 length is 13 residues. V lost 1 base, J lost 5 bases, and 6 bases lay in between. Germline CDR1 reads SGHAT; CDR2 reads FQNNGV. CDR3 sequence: CASSLGQYQPQHF. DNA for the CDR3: TGTGCCAGCAGCTTAGGGCAGTATCAGCCCCAGCATTTT.

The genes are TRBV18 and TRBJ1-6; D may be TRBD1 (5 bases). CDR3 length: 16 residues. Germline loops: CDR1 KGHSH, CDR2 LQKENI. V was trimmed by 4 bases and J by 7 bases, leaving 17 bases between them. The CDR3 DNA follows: TGTGCCAGCTCACGCGGAGGAGGGGCGGTGAATTCACCCCTCCACTTT. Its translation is CASSRGGGAVNSPLHF. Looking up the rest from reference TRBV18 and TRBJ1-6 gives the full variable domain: NAGVMQNPRHLVRRRGQEARLRCSPMKGHSHVYWYRQLPEEGLKFMVYLQKENIIDESGMPKERFSAEFPKEGPSILRIQQVVRGDSAAYFCASSRGGGAVNSPLHFGNGTRLTVT.

DNA of the CDR3: TGCGCCAGCAGCTTGGACAGAACGTTCACCGAAGCTTTCTTT. Translation: CASSLDRTFTEAFF. V gene TRBV5-1 combines with J gene TRBJ1-1; D gene ambiguous. Germline V gene sequence: CDR1 SGHRS, CDR2 YFSETQ. The CDR3 has 14 amino acids. V was trimmed by 0 bases and J by 8 bases, leaving 14 bases between them.

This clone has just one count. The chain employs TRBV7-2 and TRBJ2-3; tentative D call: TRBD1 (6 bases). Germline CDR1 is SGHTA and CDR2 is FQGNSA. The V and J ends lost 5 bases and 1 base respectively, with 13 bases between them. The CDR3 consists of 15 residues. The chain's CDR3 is CASSRGQLGTDTQYF. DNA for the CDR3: TGTGCCAGCAGCAGAGGACAGTTAGGCACAGATACGCAGTATTTT.

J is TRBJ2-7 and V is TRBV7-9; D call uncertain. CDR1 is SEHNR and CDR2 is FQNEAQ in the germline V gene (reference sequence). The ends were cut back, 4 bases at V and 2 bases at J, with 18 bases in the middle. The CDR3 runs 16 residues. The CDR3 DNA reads TGTGCCAGCAGCTCATTTGGCACCATCCCCACCTACGAGCAGTACTTC. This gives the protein CASSSFGTIPTYEQYF.

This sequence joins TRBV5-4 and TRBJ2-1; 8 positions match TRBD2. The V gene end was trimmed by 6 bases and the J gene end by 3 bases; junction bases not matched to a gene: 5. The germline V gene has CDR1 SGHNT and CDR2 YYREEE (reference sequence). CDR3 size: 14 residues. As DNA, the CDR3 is TGTGCCAGCACCCCGGGAGGGGACTACAATGAGCAGTTCTTC. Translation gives CASTPGGDYNEQFF.

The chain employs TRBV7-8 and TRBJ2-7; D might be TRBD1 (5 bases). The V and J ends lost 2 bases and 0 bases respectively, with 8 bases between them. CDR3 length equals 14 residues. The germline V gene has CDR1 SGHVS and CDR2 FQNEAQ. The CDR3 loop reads CASSLLTASYEQYF. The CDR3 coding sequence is TGTGCCAGCAGCTTACTGACAGCCTCCTACGAGCAGTACTTC.

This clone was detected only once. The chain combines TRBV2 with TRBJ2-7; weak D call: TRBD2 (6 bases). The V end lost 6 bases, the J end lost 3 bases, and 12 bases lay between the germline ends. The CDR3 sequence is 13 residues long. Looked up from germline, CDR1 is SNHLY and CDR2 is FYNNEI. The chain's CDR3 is CASRGDSLYEQYF. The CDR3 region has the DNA TGTGCCAGCAGGGGGGACTCCCTCTACGAGCAGTACTTC. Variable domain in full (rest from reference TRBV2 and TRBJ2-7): EPEVTQTPSHQVTQMGQEVILRCVPISNHLYFYWYRQILGQKVEFLVSFYNNEISEKSEIFDDQFSVERPDGSNFTLKIRSTKLEDSAMYFCASRGDSLYEQYFGPGTRLTVT.

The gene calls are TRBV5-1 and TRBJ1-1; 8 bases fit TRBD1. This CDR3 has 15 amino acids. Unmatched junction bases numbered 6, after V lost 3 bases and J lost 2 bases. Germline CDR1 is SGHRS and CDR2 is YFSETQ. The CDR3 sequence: CASSSDGQGNTEAFF. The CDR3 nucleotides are TGCGCCAGCAGCTCGGATGGACAGGGCAACACTGAAGCTTTCTTT.

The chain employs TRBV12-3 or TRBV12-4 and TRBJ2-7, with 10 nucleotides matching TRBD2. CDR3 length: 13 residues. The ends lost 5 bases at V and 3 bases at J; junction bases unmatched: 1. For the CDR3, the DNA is TGTGCCAGCAGTCGGACTAGCGGCTACGAGCAGTACTTC. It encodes CASSRTSGYEQYF.

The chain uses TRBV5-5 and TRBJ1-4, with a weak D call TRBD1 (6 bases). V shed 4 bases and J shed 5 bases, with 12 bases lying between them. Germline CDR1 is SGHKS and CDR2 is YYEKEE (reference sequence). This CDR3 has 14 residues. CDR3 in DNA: TGTGCCAGCAGCATACAGGGACCAAATGAAAAACTGTTTTTT. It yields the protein CASSIQGPNEKLFF.

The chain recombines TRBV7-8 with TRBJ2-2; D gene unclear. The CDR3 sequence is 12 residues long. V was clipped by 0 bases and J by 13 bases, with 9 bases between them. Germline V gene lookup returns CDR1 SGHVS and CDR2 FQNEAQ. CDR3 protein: CASSLADSRLFF. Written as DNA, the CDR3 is TGTGCCAGCAGCTTAGCAGACTCCCGGCTGTTTTTT.

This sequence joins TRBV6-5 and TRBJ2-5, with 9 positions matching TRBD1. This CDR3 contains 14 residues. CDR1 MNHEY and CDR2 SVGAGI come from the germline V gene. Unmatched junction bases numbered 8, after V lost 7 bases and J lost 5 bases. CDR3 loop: CASIGWTGVETQYF. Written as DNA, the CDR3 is TGTGCCAGCATAGGATGGACAGGGGTGGAGACCCAGTACTTC.

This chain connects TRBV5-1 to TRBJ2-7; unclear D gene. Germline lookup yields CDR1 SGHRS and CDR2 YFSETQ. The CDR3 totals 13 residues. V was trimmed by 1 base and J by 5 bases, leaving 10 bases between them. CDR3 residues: CASSLSSVNEQYF. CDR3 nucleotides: TGCGCCAGCAGCTTGTCGAGTGTCAACGAGCAGTACTTC. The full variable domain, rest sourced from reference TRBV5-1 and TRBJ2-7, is KAGVTQTPRYLIKTRGQQVTLSCSPISGHRSVSWYQQTPGQGLQFLFEYFSETQRNKGNFPGRFSGRQFSNSRSEMNVSTLELGDSALYLCASSLSSVNEQYFGPGTRLTVT.

CDR3 coding DNA: TGTGCCAGCAGTTTAGGGACAGAGAATCAGCCCCAGCATTTT. Translating gives CASSLGTENQPQHF. V and J are TRBV6-2 or TRBV6-3 and TRBJ1-5; TRBD1 agrees at 7 bases. Germline CDR1 reads MNHEY; CDR2 reads SVGEGT. J was trimmed by 4 bases and V by 4 bases; bases with no gene match: 4. The CDR3 is made up of 14 amino acids.

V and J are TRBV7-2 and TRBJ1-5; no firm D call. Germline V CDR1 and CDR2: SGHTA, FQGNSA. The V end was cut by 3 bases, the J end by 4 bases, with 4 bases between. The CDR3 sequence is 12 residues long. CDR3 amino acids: CASSFPNQPQHF. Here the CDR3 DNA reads TGTGCCAGCAGCTTCCCTAATCAGCCCCAGCATTTT.

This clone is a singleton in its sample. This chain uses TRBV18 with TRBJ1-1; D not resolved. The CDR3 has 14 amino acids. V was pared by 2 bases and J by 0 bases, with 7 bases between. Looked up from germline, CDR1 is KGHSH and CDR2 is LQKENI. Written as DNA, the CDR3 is TGTGCCAGCTCACCAGAGATCTTGAACACTGAAGCTTTCTTT. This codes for CASSPEILNTEAFF. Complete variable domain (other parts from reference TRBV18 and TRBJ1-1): NAGVMQNPRHLVRRRGQEARLRCSPMKGHSHVYWYRQLPEEGLKFMVYLQKENIIDESGMPKERFSAEFPKEGPSILRIQQVVRGDSAAYFCASSPEILNTEAFFGQGTRLTVV.